This T cell receptor beta chain is drawn from a study of blood T cell repertoires in COVID-19. The overall study: PBMCs, B-cell-depleted T cells, or T cells provided the cDNA or gDNA that made up the material.

The CDR3 sequence is 13 residues long. The V gene's germline CDR1 is MNHEY and CDR2 SMNVEV (reference sequence). The J segment lost 11 bases and the V segment lost 4 bases, leaving 7 bases of the junction unmatched. Sequenced by immunoSEQ multiplex PCR; TCRdb stores in-frame clones only, minus some. The table includes 150,000 to 200,000 clones, over 75% detected once. Sequencing was performed on PBMCs or T cells enriched from blood (not recorded which). The rearrangement joins TRBV27 to TRBJ1-4, with TRBD1 matching over 7 bases. The sequence came from a man aged 40-49 years who had recovered from COVID-19. The chain's CDR3 is CASSSSRGHKLFF. CDR3 DNA: TGTGCCAGCAGTTCTTCTAGGGGGCATAAACTGTTTTTT.